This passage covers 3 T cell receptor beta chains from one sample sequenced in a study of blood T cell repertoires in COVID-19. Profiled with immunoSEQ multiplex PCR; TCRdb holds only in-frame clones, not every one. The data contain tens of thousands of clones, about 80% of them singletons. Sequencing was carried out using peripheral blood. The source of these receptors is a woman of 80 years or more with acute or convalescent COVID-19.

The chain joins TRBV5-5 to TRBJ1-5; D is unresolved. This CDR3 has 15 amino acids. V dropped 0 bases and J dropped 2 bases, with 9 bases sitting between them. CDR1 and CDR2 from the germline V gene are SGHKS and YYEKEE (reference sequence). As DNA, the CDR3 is TGTGCCAGCAGCTTGGAGCCAGGCGGCAATCAGCCCCAGCATTTT. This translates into CASSLEPGGNQPQHF.

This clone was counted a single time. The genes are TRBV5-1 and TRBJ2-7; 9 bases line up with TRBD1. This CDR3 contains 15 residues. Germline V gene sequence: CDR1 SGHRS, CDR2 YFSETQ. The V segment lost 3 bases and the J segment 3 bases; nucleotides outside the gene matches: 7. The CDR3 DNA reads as TGCGCCAGCAGCTCCCGAGGGACAGGGCTCTACGAGCAGTACTTC. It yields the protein CASSSRGTGLYEQYF.

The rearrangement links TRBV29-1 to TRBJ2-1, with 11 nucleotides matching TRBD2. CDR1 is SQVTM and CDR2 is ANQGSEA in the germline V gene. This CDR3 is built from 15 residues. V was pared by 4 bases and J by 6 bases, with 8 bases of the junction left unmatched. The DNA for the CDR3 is TGCAGCGTTGCCGCACTAGCGGGAGTAGTCAATGAGCAGTTCTTC. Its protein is CSVAALAGVVNEQFF.